This T cell receptor (beta chain) was identified during a study of lymphopenia after photon versus proton radiotherapy. Produced via immunoSEQ multiplex PCR; TCRdb's table is partial and in-frame only. This sample has roughly 15,000 clones, with over 75% found just once. V gave up 3 bases and J gave up 6 bases, with 7 bases separating them. This CDR3 spans 12 amino acids. The germline CDR1 and CDR2 sequences are WNHNN and SYGVQD (reference sequence). The chain has TRBV10-1 and TRBJ2-3; D is unresolved. This TCR was recovered from a man in his fifties or sixties with gastric cancer. The starting material was peripheral blood, obtained from a patient treated with photon-based radiotherapy. The CDR3 spells CASSETGDTQYF. The CDR3 nucleotides are TGCGCCAGCAGTGAAACCGGGGATACGCAGTATTTT.